Described below is a single T cell receptor (beta chain) sequence and its context. Antigen specificity is unknown. Germline V gene lookup returns CDR1 SGHTA and CDR2 FQGNSA. The CDR3 is 13 residues long. The V end lost 1 base, the J end lost 11 bases, and 12 bases lay between the germline ends. This specimen belongs to a study of T cell responses to AZD1222 COVID-19 vaccine. Notes on the study in general: Among spike-specific TCRs, nearly half reportedly target unmutated variant regions. Repertoires were sampled only after the peak T cell response. Donors, mostly white British, included more females; clonal diversity was possibly underestimated. Two AZD1222 administrations were followed by greater Spike-specific TCR breadth and depth.

Only in-frame clones appear in the TCRdb table, and some are missing; sequencing was by immunoSEQ multiplex PCR. The sample lists approximately 88,000 clones, just over 90% occurring once. This rearrangement joins TRBV7-2 to TRBJ1-5; D is unclear. Specimen: peripheral blood, collected 28 days after the second AZD1222 dose. This clonotype originated in an adult who received the AZD1222 COVID-19 vaccine. The CDR3 region is CASSLVGGKAQHF. The CDR3 DNA sequence: TGTGCCAGCAGCTTAGTGGGTGGTAAGGCCCAGCATTTT.